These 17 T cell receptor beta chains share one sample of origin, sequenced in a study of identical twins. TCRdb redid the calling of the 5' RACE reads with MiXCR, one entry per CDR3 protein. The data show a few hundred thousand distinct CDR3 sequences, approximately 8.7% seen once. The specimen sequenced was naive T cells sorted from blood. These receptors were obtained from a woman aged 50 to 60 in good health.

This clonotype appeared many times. Here the CDR3 reads CAISESTVAQPQHF. DNA for the CDR3: TGTGCCATCAGTGAGTCGACCGTAGCTCAGCCCCAGCATTTT. This chain connects TRBV10-3 to TRBJ1-5; D remains ambiguous. Between the trimmed V and J ends, which lost 0 bases and 6 bases, there was a span of 9 bases. Germline values: CDR1 ENHRY, CDR2 SYGVKD. There are 14 residues in the CDR3.

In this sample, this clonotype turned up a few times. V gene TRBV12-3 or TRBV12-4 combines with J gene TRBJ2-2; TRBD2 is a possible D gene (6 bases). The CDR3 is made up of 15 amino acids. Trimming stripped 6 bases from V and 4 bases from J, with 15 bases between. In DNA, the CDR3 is TGTGCCAGCAGCCTCTTAGGAGGGGTCACCGGGGAGCTGTTTTTT. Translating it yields CASSLLGGVTGELFF.

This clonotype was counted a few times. The CDR3 sequence is CASSRDPNTGELFF. CDR3 bases: TGTGCCAGCAGTCGCGATCCGAACACCGGGGAGCTGTTTTTT. This sequence joins TRBV28 and TRBJ2-2, with D unclear. Germline-derived CDR1 and CDR2 are MDHEN and SYDVKM. Trimming shortened V by 5 bases and J by 0 bases, and 7 bases separated the two germline ends. There are 14 residues in the CDR3.

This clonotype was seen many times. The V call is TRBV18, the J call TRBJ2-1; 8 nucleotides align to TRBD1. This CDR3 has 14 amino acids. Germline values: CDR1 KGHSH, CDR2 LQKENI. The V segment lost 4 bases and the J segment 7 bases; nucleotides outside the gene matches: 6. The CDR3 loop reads CASSRLTGDNEQFF. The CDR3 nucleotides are TGTGCCAGCTCACGCCTGACAGGGGATAATGAGCAGTTCTTC.

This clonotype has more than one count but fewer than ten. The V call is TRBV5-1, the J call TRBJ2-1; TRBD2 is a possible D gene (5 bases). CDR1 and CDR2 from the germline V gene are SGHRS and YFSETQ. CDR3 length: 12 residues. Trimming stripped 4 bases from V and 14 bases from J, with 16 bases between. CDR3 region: CASSKGGQREFF. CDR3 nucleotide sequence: TGCGCCAGCAGCAAAGGAGGCCAACGGGAGTTCTTC.

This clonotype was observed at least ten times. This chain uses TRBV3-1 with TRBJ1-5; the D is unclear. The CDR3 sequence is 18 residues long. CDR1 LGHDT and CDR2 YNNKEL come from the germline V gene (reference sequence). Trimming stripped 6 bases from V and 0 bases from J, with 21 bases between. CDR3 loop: CASRQTWNRRASNQPQHF. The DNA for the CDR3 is TGTGCCAGCAGACAAACATGGAACCGACGCGCTAGCAATCAGCCCCAGCATTTT.

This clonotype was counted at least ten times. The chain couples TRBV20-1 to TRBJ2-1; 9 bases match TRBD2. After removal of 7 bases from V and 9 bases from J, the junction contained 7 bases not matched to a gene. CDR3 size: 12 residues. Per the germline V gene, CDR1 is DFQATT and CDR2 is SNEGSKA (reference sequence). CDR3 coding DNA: TGCAGTGTCAGGACTAGCGTGAGTGAGCAGTTCTTC. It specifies CSVRTSVSEQFF.

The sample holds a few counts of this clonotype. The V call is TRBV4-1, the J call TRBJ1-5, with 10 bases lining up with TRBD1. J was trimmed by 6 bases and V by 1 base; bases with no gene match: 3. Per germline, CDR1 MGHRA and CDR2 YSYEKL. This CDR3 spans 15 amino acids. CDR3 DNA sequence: TGCGCCAGCAGCCAAGGACAGGGGGCGGTTCAGCCCCAGCATTTT. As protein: CASSQGQGAVQPQHF.

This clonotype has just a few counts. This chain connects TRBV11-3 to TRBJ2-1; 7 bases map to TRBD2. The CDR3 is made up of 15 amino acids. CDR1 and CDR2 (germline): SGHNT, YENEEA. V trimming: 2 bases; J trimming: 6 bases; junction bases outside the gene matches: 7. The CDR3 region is CASSLREGPGNEQFF. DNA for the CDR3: TGTGCCAGCAGCTTAAGGGAGGGCCCGGGCAATGAGCAGTTCTTC.

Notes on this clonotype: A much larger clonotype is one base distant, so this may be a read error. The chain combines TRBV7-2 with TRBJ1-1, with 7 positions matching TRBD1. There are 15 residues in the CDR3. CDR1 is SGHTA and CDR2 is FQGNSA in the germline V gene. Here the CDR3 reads CASSSSTGLNTKAFF. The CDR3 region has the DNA TGTGCCAGCAGCTCCTCGACAGGGCTGAACACTAAAGCTTTCTTT.

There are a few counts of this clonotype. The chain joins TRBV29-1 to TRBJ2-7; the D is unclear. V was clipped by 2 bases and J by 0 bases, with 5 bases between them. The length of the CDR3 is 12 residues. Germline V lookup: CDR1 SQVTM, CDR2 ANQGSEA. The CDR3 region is CSVELASYEQYF. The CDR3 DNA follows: TGCAGCGTTGAACTTGCCTCCTACGAGCAGTACTTC.

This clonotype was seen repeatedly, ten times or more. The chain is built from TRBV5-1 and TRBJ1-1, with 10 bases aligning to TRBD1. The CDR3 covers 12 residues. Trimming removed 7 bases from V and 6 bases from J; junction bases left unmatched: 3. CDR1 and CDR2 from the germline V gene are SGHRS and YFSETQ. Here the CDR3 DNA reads TGCGCCAGCGGGGGGACAGGGGCTGAAGCTTTCTTT. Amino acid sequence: CASGGTGAEAFF.

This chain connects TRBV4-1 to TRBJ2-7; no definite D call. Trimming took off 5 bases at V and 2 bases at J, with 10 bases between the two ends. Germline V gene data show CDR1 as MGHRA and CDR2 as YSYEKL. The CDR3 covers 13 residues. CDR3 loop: CASSYRQTYEQYF. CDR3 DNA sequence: TGCGCCAGCAGCTATCGGCAGACCTACGAGCAGTACTTC.

The CDR3 is CASRPLTTNEKLFF. In DNA, the CDR3 is TGTGCCAGCAGACCATTAACAACTAATGAAAAACTGTTTTTT. J is TRBJ1-4 and V is TRBV7-8; no firm D call. Trimming took off 6 bases at V and 0 bases at J, with 8 bases between the two ends. CDR1 is SGHVS and CDR2 is FQNEAQ in the germline V gene. The CDR3 extends over 14 amino acids.

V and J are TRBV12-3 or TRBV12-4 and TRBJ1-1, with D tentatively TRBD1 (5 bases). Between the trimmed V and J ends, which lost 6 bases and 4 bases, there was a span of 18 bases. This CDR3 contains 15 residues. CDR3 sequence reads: CASSPSSQGTTEAFF. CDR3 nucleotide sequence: TGTGCCAGCAGCCCGAGTAGTCAGGGAACCACTGAAGCTTTCTTT.

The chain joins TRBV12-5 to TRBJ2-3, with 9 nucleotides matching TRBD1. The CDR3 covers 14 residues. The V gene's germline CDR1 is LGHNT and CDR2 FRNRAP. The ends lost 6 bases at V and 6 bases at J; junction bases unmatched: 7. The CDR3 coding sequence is TGTGCTAGTGGCCCCGGGACAGGGTCGGATACGCAGTATTTT. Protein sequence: CASGPGTGSDTQYF. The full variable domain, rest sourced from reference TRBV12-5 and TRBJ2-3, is DARVTQTPRHKVTEMGQEVTMRCQPILGHNTVFWYRQTMMQGLELLAYFRNRAPLDDSGMPKDRFSAEMPDATLATLKIQPSEPRDSAVYFCASGPGTGSDTQYFGPGTRLTVL.

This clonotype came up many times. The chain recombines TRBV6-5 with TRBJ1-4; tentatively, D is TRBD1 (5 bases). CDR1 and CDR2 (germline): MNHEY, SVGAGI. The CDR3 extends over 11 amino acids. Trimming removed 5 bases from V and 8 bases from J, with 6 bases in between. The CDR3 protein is CASSGGEKLFF. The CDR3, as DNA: TGTGCCAGCAGTGGGGGGGAAAAACTGTTTTTT.